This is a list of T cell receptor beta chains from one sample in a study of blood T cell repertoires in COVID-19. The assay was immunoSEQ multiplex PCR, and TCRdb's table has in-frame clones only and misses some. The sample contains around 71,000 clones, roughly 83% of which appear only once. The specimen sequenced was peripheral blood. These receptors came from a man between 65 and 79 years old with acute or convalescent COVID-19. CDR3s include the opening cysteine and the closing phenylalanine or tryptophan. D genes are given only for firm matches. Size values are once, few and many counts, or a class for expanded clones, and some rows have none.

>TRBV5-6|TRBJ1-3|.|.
TGTGCCAGCAGCTTATCTGACAGGGGAAACACCATATATTTT
CASSLSDRGNTIYF
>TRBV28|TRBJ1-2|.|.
TGTGCCAGCAGCCTAGGTGGTTCCCAAATCTATGGCTACACCTTC
CASSLGGSQIYGYTF
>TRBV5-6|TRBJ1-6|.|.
TGTGCCAGCAGCCTAAAATTCGGGGGTCCTAATTCACCCCTCCACTTT
CASSLKFGGPNSPLHF
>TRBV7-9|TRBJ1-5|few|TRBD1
TGTGCCAGCAGCTTAGGAGGTTCCAGGGGGTTGGATCAGCCCCAGCATTTT
CASSLGGSRGLDQPQHF
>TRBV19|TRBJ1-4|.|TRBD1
TGTGCCAGTAGTTCCAACCGGGACAGGGGTATTGAAAAACTGTTTTTT
CASSSNRDRGIEKLFF
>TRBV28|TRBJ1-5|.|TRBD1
TGTGCCAGCAGTTTTAGACAGGGTAAGGGCAATCAGCCCCAGCATTTT
CASSFRQGKGNQPQHF
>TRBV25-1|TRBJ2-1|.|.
TGTGCCAGCAGTGAATATCCGGTCGCTGAGCAGTTCTTC
CASSEYPVAEQFF
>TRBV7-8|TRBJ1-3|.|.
TGTGCCAGCAGCTCAGGAGGGTATAGCTCTGGAAACACCATATATTTT
CASSSGGYSSGNTIYF
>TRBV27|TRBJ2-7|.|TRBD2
TGTGCCAGCAGCTTAAGGACTAGCGGAAACGAGCAGTACTTC
CASSLRTSGNEQYF
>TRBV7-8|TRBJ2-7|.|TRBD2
TGTGCCAGCAGCTTGATCGTCGGGCCAGCGGGGGACGAGCAGTACTTC
CASSLIVGPAGDEQYF
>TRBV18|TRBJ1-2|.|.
TGTGCCAGCTCACCAACAGGGCTTTATGGCTACACCTTC
CASSPTGLYGYTF
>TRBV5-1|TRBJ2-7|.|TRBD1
TGCGCCAGCAGATCTACCCCGGGACAGACGCCCCACGAGCAGTACTTC
CASRSTPGQTPHEQYF
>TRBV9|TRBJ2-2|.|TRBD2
TGTGCCAGCAGCCAAAATGTTCTAGCGGGATCCGGGGAGCTGTTTTTT
CASSQNVLAGSGELFF
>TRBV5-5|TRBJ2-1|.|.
TGTGCCAGCAGCGTTGGGGCCGTCAATGAGCAGTTCTTC
CASSVGAVNEQFF
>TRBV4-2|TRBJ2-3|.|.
TGTGCCAGCAGGGAGAGCACAGATACGCAGTATTTT
CASRESTDTQYF
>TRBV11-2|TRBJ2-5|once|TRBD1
TGTGCCAGCAGCGCTCGGACAGGGGGATATGGAGAGACCCAGTACTTC
CASSARTGGYGETQYF
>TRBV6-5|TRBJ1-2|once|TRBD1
TGTGCCAGCAGCCCAAGGACAGGTGAAGGCTACACCTTC
CASSPRTGEGYTF
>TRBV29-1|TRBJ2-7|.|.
TGCAGCGTTGAAGATGAGGGTGAGAACTTCCAGACCTACGAGCAGTACTTC
CSVEDEGENFQTYEQYF
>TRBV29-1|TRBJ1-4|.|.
TGCAGCGTTGAAAAAGGGGTACGAGAAAAACTGTTTTTT
CSVEKGVREKLFF
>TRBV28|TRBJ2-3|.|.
TGTGCCAGCAGTTCAACAGGGAACACAGATACGCAGTATTTT
CASSSTGNTDTQYF
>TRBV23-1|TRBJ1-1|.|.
TGCGCCAGCAGTCAATCAGGTCAGGGGAACACTGAAGCTTTCTTT
CASSQSGQGNTEAFF
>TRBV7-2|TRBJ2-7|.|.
TGTGCCAGCAGCTTAACCGGGACTTCCCTCGAGCAGTACTTC
CASSLTGTSLEQYF
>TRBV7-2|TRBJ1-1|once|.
TGTGCCAGCAGCTTAGGCCCCGGGGGCACTGAAGCTTTCTTT
CASSLGPGGTEAFF
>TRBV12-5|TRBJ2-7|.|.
TGTGCTAGTGGTACTCCCCGGGGGAACGAGCAGTACTTC
CASGTPRGNEQYF
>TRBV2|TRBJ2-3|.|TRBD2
TGTGCCAGCAGTGATGCCTTGCGGGAGAGCACAGATACGCAGTATTTT
CASSDALRESTDTQYF
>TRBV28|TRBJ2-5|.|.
TGTGCCAGCAGCGGGAGAGGGCGCGGTCCTGACGAGACCCAGTACTTC
CASSGRGRGPDETQYF
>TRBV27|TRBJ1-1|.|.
TGTGCCAGCAGTTTAGCCCAGCAGGCCGAAGCTTTCTTT
CASSLAQQAEAFF
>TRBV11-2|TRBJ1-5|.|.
TGTGCCAGCAGCTCCGAAGGGAGTTCCCAGCATTTT
CASSSEGSSQHF
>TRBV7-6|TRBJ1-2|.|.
TGTGCCAGCAGCTTAACGGCAGGCTCCACATATGGCTACACCTTC
CASSLTAGSTYGYTF
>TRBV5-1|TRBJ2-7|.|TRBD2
TGCGCCAGCAGCTTGGGGGCGGGAGGATTCGAGGAGCAGTACTTC
CASSLGAGGFEEQYF
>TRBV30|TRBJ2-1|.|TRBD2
TGTGCCTGGAGTGTAGGGGCGGGAGGGGATTACAATGAGCAGTTCTTC
CAWSVGAGGDYNEQFF
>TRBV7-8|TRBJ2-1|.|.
TGTGCCAGCAGCTTAGAGGCCGATCTAGAAGGCCGGTGGGATGAGCAGTTCTTC
CASSLEADLEGRWDEQFF
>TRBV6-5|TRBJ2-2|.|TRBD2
TGTGCCAGCAGCCCCGGGACTAGCGTCACCGGGGAGCTGTTTTTT
CASSPGTSVTGELFF
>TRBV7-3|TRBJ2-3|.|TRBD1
TGTGCCAGCAGCCTAGGGGGCAGCAATACGCAGTATTTT
CASSLGGSNTQYF